A selection of T cell receptor beta chains follows, all from one sample in a study of cytotoxic CD8 clonotypes in ibrutinib-treated CLL. Sequencing used immunoSEQ multiplex PCR; TCRdb keeps in-frame clones, though not all of them. The sample has 150,000 or so clones, 75% to 85% seen once. The material was PBMCs, obtained after 12 months of ibrutinib treatment. These receptor sequences come from a human donor with chronic lymphocytic leukemia. The CDR3 runs from the conserved cysteine through the conserved F or W. The D gene is left open where the match is weak. Clone size is stated in some rows and not others, as once, few, many or a class when expanded.

v_call	cdr3_length	clone_size	j_call	d_call	cdr3_aa	cdr3_nt
TRBV7-9	17	-	TRBJ1-1	-	CASSFWGRSPLGDEAFF	TGTGCCAGCAGCTTCTGGGGCAGGTCTCCCCTAGGGGATGAAGCTTTCTTT
TRBV10-1	13	-	TRBJ1-5	-	CASSENADQPQHF	TGCGCCAGCAGTGAGAATGCGGATCAGCCCCAGCATTTT
TRBV19	16	-	TRBJ2-7	-	CASSPTADRTTYEQYF	TGTGCCAGTAGTCCCACCGCCGACAGAACCACCTACGAGCAGTACTTC
TRBV15	15	-	TRBJ2-5	-	CATSRDPSGLETQYF	TGTGCCACCAGCAGAGATCCGTCAGGGTTAGAGACCCAGTACTTC
TRBV30	13	-	TRBJ2-7	TRBD2	CAWTYLAGGEQYF	TGTGCCTGGACGTATCTAGCGGGAGGAGAGCAGTACTTC
TRBV19	12	-	TRBJ1-5	-	CASSIFTEPQHF	TGTGCCAGTAGTATTTTTACGGAGCCCCAGCATTTT
TRBV7-6	15	-	TRBJ2-3	-	CASSSRENGTDTQYF	TGTGCCAGCAGCTCTCGAGAGAATGGCACAGATACGCAGTATTTT
TRBV5-1	15	few	TRBJ2-6	TRBD2	CASSLELAGSNVLTF	TGCGCCAGCAGCTTGGAGCTAGCGGGGTCCAACGTCCTGACTTTC
TRBV5-1	14	-	TRBJ2-5	TRBD1	CASSLDRGRETQYF	TGCGCCAGCAGCCTCGACAGGGGGCGAGAGACCCAGTACTTC
TRBV18	15	-	TRBJ2-7	-	CASSPLFTGSYEQYF	TGTGCCAGCTCACCTTTATTCACAGGATCCTACGAGCAGTACTTC
TRBV7-2	13	once	TRBJ2-7	-	CASSLAAPYEQYF	TGTGCCAGCAGCTTAGCCGCACCCTACGAGCAGTACTTC
TRBV6-6	13	-	TRBJ2-3	-	CASSYRGRDTQYF	TGTGCCAGCAGTTACAGGGGCAGGGATACGCAGTATTTT